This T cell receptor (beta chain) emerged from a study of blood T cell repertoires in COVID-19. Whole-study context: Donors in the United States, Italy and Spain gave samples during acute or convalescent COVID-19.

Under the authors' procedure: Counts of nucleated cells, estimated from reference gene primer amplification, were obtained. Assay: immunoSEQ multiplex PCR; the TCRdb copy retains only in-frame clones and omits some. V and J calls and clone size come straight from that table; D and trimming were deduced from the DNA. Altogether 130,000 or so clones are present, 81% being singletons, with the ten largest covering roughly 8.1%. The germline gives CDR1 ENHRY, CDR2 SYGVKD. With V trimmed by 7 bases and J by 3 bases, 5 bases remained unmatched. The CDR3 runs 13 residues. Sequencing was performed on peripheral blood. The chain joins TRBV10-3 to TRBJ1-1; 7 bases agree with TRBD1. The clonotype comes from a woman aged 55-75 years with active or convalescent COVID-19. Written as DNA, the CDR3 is TGTGCCATCACCTCAGGGGGGTACACTGAAGCTTTCTTT. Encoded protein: CAITSGGYTEAFF.